The entry below gives a single T cell receptor (beta chain) sequence along with its context. Only a few counts were recorded for this clonotype. Its antigen target is currently unknown. No much larger clonotype is one base removed from it; base qualities were not supplied. Receptor amplification or capture employed PCR. At the Johns Hopkins FTIC core, DNA from the cultured CD4+ T cells underwent TCR sequencing with the Oncomine TCR Beta short-read assay. The QIAamp micro DNA kit was used to extract genomic DNA from the cultured CD4+ T cells. The Oncomine TCR Beta libraries from cultured CD4+ T cells were pooled using unique dual indexes and then sequenced on an Illumina iSeq 100. Processing in the source paper ran as follows. Non-productive sequences were removed, and CDR3s not starting with C, not ending with F or W, or shorter than 7 amino acids were discarded. Antigen-specific clonotypes were identified using the MANAFEST web application through comparison of peptide-stimulated wells with reference and other culture wells. For a clone to be called positive, the clone needed an FDR below 0.05, an odds ratio above 5, and a productive frequency above 0.1% in at least two of three replicate wells. Clonotypes that were significantly expanded in both SARS-CoV-2 spike wells and at least one common cold coronavirus spike condition were defined as cross-reactive. Using R version 3.6.1, CDR3 homology was evaluated through Levenshtein distances (stringdist) along with unrooted phylogenetic trees (ape). TCRdb cleaned the public reads at Q25 with fastp, built clones with MiXCR and kept in-frame beta chains. Each entry merges the rows of one CDR3 protein and shows their most common DNA and genes. The V and J calls and clone size are TCRdb's, not the authors'. The sample data list about 10,000 distinct CDR3 sequences, and almost 30% of these were observed just once. The ten largest clones add up to about an eighth of the sample.

The sample is drawn from a study of vaccination and CD4 T cells after COVID-19 (dated by TCRdb to 2022 to 2024). Looking at the study overall: The convalescent cohort comprised six males and four females, including two Hispanic individuals, seven Caucasians, two Asians and one multiracial person. Two doses of either the Pfizer-BioNTech BNT162b2 vaccine (n=8) or the Moderna mRNA-1273 vaccine (n=2) were administered to participants. Post-COVID blood samples from convalescent patients were collected a median of roughly 100 days after diagnosis, with a range of roughly 35 to 180 days. The time from the second vaccine dose to post-vaccine blood sampling had a median of approximately 72 days and ranged from roughly 12 to 241 days. The cultures were stimulated with overlapping spike peptide pools from SARS-CoV-2 and from the common cold coronaviruses HCoV-NL63, HCoV-OC43 and HCoV-229E. As controls, cultures received a CEFX viral epitope pool (the positive control), an HIV-1 Nef peptide pool (the negative control), or no peptide at all. In ten to eleven COVID-19 convalescent patients and several infection-naive healthy vaccine recipients, researchers compared the spike-specific CD4+ TCR repertoire from before mRNA vaccination with the repertoire from after. At the TCR clonotype level, an earlier paper using these donors assessed memory CD4+ T cell crossreactivity between SARS-CoV-2 and common cold coronavirus spike proteins. What the research found in general, with its limitations: Only a relatively small number of convalescent patients were included in the study, and early timepoints following natural infection were not analyzed. Of the vaccine-specific clones in convalescent patients, 304 of 307, or nearly all, reacted only to SARS-CoV-2 spike and did not cross-react with common cold coronaviruses. An increase in the median number of SARS-CoV-2-reactive clonotypes from more than 20 after infection to 38 after vaccination was observed, but the change was not found to be significant. In convalescent patients, a median approximately 83% of post-vaccine SARS-CoV-2-reactive clones were detected only after vaccination, and vaccine-specific priming was suggested by this finding.

The treatment or condition label, as the study defines it: approximately 11-day PBMC culture with coronavirus spike peptide pools or control peptides (ViraFEST assay). CD4+ T cells from unexposed donors were collected before the COVID-19 pandemic (2011-2018). To expand antigen-specific T cells with peptide pools and then pick out the expanded clonotypes through TCR sequencing, the study relied on the ViraFEST assay. Each well held 2.2 million or so PBMCs cultured in IMDM containing approximately 5% human AB serum and approximately 9.8 IU/ml IL-2, with 8.5 to 10 ug/ml peptide pools added. On days 3 and 7, half of the culture medium was replaced with fresh IL-2-containing medium. CD4+ T cells were isolated after 10 days of culture through negative selection using the EasySep CD4+ T cell isolation kit. As cell numbers permitted, CD4+ T cells from unexposed donors were tested for reactivity to SARS-CoV-2 S and N and to four common cold coronavirus spike pools. Ficoll-Paque Plus gradient centrifugation was used to isolate PBMCs from whole blood, and the isolated PBMCs were then either used fresh or cryopreserved at -140C. Triplicate wells were generally used for each culture condition. The leukapheresis product used for the unexposed donors was purchased from a commercial source.

V lost 0 bases and J lost 9 bases; the stretch between them is 13 bases long. CDR1 SGHNT and CDR2 YENEEA were looked up in the germline V gene. The CDR3 has 14 amino acids, counting the end cysteine and phenylalanine. The retained sequence is limited to the CDR3, 42 bases, with the frame set at the first base. Sample: CD4+ T cells from blood, cultured in vitro. The sequence derives from a human donor in good health. The chain is assembled from TRBV11-3 and TRBJ2-3; 5 matching bases give a weak D call of TRBD2. The CDR3 has the sequence CASSLDSSGGTQYF. The DNA sequence is as follows: TGTGCCAGCAGCTTAGACTCAAGCGGCGGAACGCAGTATTTT.